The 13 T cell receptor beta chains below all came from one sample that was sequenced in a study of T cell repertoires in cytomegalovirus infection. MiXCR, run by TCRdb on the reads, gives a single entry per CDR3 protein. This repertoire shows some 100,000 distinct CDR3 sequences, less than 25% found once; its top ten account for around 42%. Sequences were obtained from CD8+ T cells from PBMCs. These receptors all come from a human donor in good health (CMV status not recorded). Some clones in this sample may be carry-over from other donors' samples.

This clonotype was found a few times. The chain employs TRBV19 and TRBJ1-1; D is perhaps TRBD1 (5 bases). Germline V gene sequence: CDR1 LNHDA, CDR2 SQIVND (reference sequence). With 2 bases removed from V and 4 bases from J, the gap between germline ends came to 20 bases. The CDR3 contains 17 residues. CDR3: CASSIIFERRGGTEAFF. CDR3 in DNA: TGTGCCAGTAGTATAATCTTCGAACGGAGGGGAGGCACTGAAGCTTTCTTT.

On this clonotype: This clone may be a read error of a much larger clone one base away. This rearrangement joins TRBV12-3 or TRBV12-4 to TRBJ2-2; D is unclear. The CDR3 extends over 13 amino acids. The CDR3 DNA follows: TGTGTCAGCAGTCTGCGACAAGCCGGGGAGCTGTTTTTT. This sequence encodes CVSSLRQAGELFF.

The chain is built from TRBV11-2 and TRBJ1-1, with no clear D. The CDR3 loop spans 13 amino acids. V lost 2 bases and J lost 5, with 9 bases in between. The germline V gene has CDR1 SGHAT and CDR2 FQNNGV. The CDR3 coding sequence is TGTGCCAGCAGCTTATTAGCGATAACTGAAGCTTTCTTT. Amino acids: CASSLLAITEAFF.

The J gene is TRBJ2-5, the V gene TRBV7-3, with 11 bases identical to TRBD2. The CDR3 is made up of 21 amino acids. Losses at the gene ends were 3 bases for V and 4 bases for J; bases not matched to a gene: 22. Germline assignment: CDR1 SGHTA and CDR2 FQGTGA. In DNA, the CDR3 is TGTGCCAGCAGCTTGCGAGGGTATGGGCGGCCTAGCGGGGGGCCGAGAGAGACCCAGTACTTC. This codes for CASSLRGYGRPSGGPRETQYF.

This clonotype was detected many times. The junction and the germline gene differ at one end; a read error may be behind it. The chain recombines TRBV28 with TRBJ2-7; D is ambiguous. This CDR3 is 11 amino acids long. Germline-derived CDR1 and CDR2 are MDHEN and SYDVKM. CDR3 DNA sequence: TGTGCCAGCAGCTTCATGGGTACTTTATCCTTC. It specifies CASSFMGTLSF.

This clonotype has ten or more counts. The CDR3 nucleotides read TGTGCCACCGCACTAGCCTCAGATACGCAGTATTTT. It specifies CATALASDTQYF. The chain employs TRBV24-1 and TRBJ2-3; TRBD2 is a possible D gene (6 bases). In germline, CDR1 is KGHDR, CDR2 SFDVKD. V lost 9 bases and J lost 4, with 10 bases in between. The CDR3 sequence is 12 residues long.

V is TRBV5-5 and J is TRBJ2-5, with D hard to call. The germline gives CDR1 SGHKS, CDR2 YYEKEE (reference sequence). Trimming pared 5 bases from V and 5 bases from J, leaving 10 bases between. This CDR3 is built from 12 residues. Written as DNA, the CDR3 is TGTGCCAGCAGTAAGACCTCGGAGACCCAGTACTTC. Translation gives CASSKTSETQYF.

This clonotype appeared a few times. CDR3 nucleotide sequence: TGTGCCAGCAGCCCGGAGCCCCGGACGGACTCCAACTACGAGCAGTACTTC. It yields the protein CASSPEPRTDSNYEQYF. The chain has TRBV5-6 and TRBJ2-7, with D perhaps TRBD2 (5 bases). V lost 4 bases and J lost 3, with 23 bases in between. The CDR3 sequence is 17 residues long. CDR1 SGHDT and CDR2 YYEEEE come from the germline V gene.

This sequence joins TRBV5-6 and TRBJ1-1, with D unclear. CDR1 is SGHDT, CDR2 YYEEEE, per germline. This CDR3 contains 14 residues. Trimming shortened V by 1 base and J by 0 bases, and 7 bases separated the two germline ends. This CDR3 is CASSLWGMNTEAFF. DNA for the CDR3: TGTGCCAGCAGCTTGTGGGGAATGAACACTGAAGCTTTCTTT. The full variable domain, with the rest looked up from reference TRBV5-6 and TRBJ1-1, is DAGVTQSPTHLIKTRGQQVTLRCSPKSGHDTVSWYQQALGQGPQFIFQYYEEEERQRGNFPDRFSGHQFPNYSSELNVNALLLGDSALYLCASSLWGMNTEAFFGQGTRLTVV.

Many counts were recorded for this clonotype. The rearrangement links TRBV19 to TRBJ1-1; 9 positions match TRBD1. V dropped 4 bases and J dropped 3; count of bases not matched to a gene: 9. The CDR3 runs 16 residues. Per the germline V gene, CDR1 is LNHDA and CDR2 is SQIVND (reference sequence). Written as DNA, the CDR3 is TGTGCCAGTAGTACCCGGGACAGGGTAAGGGACACTGAAGCTTTCTTT. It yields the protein CASSTRDRVRDTEAFF.

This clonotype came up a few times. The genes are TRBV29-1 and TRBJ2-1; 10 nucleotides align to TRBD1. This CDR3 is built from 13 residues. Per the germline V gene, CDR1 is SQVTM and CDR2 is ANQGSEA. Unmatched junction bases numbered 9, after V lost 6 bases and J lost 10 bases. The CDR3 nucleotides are TGCAGCGTGGAGAGCGGACAGGGGGAGGAGCAGTTCTTC. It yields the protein CSVESGQGEEQFF.

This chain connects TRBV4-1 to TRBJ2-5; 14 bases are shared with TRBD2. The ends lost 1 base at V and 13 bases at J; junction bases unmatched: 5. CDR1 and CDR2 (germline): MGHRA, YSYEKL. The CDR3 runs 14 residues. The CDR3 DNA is TGCGCCAGCAGCCAAGGACTAGCGGGGGGGCCCTCGTACTTC. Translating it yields CASSQGLAGGPSYF.

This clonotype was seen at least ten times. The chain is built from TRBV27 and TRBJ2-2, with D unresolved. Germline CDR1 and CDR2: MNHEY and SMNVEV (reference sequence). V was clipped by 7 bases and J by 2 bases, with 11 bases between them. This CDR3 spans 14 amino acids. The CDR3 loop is CASTWGSNTGELFF. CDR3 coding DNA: TGTGCCAGCACATGGGGATCTAACACCGGGGAGCTGTTTTTT.